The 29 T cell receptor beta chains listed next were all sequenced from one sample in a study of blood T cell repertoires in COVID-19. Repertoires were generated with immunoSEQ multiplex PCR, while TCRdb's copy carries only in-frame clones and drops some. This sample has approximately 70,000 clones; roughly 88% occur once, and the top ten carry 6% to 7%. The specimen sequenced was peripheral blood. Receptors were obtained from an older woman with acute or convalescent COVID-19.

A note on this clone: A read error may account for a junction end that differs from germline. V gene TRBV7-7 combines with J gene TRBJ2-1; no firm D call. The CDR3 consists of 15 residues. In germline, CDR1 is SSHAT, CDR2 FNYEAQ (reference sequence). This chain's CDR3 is CASSLSPNLYNEQFF. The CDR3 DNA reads TGTGCTAGCAGCTTGTCCCCTAATTTGTACAATGAGCAGTTCTTC.

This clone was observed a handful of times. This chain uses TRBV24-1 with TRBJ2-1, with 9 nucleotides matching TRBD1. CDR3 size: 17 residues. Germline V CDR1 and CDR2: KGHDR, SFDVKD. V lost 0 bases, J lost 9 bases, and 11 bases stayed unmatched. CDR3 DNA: TGTGCCACCAGTGATTTGGGCGGACAGGGGAGAAGAGGTGAGCAGTTCTTC. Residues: CATSDLGGQGRRGEQFF.

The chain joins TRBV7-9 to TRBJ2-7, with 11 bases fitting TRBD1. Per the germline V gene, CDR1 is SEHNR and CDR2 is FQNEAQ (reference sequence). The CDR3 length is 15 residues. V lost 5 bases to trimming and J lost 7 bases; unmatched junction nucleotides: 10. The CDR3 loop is CASSQRTGGLEEQYF. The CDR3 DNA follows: TGTGCCAGCAGCCAAAGGACAGGGGGCTTGGAGGAGCAGTACTTC.

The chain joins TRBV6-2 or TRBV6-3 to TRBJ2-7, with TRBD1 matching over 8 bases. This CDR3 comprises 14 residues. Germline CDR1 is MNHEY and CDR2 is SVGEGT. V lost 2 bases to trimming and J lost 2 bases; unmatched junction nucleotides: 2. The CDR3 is CASSYPGGPYEQYF. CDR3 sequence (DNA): TGTGCCAGCAGTTACCCAGGGGGCCCCTACGAGCAGTACTTC.

The CDR3 nucleotides read TGCGCCAGCAGCTTGGCAAGCGGGGGGAGGTACAATGAGCAGTTCTTC. Encoded protein: CASSLASGGRYNEQFF. The rearrangement joins TRBV5-1 to TRBJ2-1; 9 bases are a match to TRBD2. The CDR3 is 16 amino acids. The germline V gene encodes CDR1 SGHRS and CDR2 YFSETQ. Unmatched junction bases numbered 5, after V lost 0 bases and J lost 4 bases. Complete variable domain (other parts from reference TRBV5-1 and TRBJ2-1): KAGVTQTPRYLIKTRGQQVTLSCSPISGHRSVSWYQQTPGQGLQFLFEYFSETQRNKGNFPGRFSGRQFSNSRSEMNVSTLELGDSALYLCASSLASGGRYNEQFFGPGTRLTVL.

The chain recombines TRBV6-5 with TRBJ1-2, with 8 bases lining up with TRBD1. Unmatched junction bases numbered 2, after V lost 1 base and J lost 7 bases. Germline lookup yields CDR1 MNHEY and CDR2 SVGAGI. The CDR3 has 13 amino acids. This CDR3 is CASSYLTGGGYTF. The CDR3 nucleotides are TGTGCCAGCAGTTACTTAACAGGGGGTGGCTACACCTTC.

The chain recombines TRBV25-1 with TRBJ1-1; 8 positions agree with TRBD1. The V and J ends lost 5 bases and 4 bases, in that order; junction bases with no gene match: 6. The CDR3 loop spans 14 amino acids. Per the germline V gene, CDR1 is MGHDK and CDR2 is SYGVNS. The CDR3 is CASSWTGRSTEAFF. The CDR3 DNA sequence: TGTGCCAGCAGTTGGACAGGGAGAAGCACTGAAGCTTTCTTT.

The CDR3 sequence: CASSLNSQRGGYEQYF. As DNA, the CDR3 is TGTGCCAGCAGCTTAAATTCCCAGCGGGGGGGCTACGAGCAGTACTTC. The V call is TRBV7-2, the J call TRBJ2-7; TRBD2 matches 10 bases. Losses at the gene ends were 2 bases for V and 3 bases for J; bases not matched to a gene: 7. The CDR3 loop spans 16 amino acids. The germline gives CDR1 SGHTA, CDR2 FQGNSA.

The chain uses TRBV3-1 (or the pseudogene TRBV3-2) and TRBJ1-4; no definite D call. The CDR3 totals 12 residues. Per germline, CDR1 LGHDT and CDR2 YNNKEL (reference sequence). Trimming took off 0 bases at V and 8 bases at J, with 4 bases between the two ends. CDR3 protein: CASSQDREKLFF. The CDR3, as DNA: TGTGCCAGCAGCCAAGACAGGGAAAAACTGTTTTTT.

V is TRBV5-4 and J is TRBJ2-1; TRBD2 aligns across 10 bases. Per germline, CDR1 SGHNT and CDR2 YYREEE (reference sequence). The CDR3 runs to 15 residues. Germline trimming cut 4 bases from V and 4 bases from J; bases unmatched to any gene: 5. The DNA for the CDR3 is TGTGCCAGCAGCCAAGGACTAGCGGATTACAATGAGCAGTTCTTC. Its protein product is CASSQGLADYNEQFF.

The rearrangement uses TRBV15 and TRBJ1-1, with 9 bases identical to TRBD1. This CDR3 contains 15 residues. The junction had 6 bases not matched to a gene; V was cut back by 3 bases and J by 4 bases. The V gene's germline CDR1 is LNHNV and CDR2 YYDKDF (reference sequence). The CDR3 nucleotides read TGTGCCACCAGCAGCACAGGGGGCGAGAGCACTGAAGCTTTCTTT. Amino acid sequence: CATSSTGGESTEAFF.

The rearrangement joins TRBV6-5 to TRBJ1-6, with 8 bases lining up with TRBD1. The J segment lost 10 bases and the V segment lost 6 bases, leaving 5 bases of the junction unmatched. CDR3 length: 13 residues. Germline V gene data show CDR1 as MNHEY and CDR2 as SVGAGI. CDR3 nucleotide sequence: TGTGCCAGCAGGGACAGGGCTTCCTCACCCCTCCACTTT. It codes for CASRDRASSPLHF.

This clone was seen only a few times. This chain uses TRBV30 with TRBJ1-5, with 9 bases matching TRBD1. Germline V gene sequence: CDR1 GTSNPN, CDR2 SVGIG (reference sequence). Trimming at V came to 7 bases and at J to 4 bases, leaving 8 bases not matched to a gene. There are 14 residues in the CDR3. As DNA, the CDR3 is TGTGCCTTAGCCGGGACAGGGACAAATCAGCCCCAGCATTTT. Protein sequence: CALAGTGTNQPQHF. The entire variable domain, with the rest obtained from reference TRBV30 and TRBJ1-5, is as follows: SQTIHQWPATLVQPVGSPLSLECTVEGTSNPNLYWYRQAAGRGLQLLFYSVGIGQISSEVPQNLSASRPQDRQFILSSKKLLLSDSGFYLCALAGTGTNQPQHFGDGTRLSIL.

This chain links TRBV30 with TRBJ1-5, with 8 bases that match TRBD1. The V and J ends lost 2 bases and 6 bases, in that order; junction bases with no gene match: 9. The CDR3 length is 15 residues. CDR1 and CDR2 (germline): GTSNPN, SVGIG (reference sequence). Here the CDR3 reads CAWSRESGGGQPQHF. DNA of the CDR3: TGTGCCTGGAGTAGGGAATCAGGGGGCGGTCAGCCCCAGCATTTT.

CDR3 coding DNA: TGTGCCAGCTCCCTACCACAGGGGGCGGGTGGCTACACCTTC. Its translation is CASSLPQGAGGYTF. This chain joins TRBV18 and TRBJ1-2, with 9 bases that match TRBD1. Germline V gene data show CDR1 as KGHSH and CDR2 as LQKENI. V lost 6 bases, J lost 7 bases, and 9 bases stayed unmatched. The CDR3 is made up of 14 amino acids.

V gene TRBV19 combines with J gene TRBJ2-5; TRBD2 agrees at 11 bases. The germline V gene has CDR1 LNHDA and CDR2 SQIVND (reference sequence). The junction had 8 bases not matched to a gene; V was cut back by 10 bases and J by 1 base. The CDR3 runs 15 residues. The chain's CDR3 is CATAGLAGSQETQYF. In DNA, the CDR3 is TGTGCCACTGCTGGACTAGCGGGTTCCCAAGAGACCCAGTACTTC.

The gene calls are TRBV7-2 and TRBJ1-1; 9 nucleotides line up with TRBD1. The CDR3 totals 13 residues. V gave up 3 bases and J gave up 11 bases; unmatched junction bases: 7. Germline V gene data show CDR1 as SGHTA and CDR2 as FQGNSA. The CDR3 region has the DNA TGTGCCAGCAGCTTCGATGGACAGGGGAGTGCTTTCTTT. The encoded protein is CASSFDGQGSAFF.

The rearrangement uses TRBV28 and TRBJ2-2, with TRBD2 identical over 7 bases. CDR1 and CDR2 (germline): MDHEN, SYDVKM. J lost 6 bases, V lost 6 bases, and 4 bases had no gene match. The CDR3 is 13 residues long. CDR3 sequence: CASRRLAAGELFF. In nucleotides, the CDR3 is TGTGCCAGCAGGAGACTAGCTGCCGGGGAGCTGTTTTTT.

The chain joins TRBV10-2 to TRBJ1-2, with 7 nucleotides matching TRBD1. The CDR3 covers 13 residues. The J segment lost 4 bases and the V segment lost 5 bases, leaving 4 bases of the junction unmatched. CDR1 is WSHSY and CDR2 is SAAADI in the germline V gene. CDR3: CASSSDRSYGYTF. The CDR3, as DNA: TGCGCCAGCAGTTCGGACAGGAGCTATGGCTACACCTTC.

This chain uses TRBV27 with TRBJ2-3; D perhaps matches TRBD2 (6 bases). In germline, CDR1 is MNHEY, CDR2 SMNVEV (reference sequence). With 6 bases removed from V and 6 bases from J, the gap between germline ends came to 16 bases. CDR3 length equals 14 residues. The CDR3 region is CASSYKEAGDTQYF. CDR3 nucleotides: TGTGCCAGCAGCTACAAAGAGGCGGGGGATACGCAGTATTTT.

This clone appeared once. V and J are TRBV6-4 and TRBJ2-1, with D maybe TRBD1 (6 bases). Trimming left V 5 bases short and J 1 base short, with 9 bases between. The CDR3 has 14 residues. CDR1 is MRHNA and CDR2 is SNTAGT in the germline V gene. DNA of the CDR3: TGTGCCAGCAGTCAGGACAGTTCCTACAATGAGCAGTTCTTC. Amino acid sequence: CASSQDSSYNEQFF.

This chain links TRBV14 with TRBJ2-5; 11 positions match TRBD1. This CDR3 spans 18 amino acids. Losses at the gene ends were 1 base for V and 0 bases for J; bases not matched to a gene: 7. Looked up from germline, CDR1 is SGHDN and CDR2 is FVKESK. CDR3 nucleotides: TGTGCCAGCAGCCAAGCCTGGGACAGGGGGAACTACCAAGAGACCCAGTACTTC. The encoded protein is CASSQAWDRGNYQETQYF.

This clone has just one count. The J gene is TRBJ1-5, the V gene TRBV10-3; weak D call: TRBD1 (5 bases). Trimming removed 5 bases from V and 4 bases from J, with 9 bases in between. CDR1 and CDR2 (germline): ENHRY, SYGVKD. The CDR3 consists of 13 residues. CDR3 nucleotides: TGTGCCATCAGTCCACAGGTGAATCAGCCCCAGCATTTT. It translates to CAISPQVNQPQHF.

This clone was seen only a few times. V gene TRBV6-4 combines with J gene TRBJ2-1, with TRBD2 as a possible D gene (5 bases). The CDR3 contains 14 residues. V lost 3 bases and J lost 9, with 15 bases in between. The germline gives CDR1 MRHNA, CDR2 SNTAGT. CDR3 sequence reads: CASSEVSRAGEQFF. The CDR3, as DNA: TGTGCCAGCAGTGAAGTCTCGAGGGCCGGTGAGCAGTTCTTC.

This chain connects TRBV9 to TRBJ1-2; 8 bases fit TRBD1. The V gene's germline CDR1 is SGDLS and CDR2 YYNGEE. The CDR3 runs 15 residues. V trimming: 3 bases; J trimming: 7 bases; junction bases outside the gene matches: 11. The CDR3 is CASSARGGQVFGYTF. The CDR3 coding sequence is TGTGCCAGCAGCGCTAGGGGGGGACAGGTGTTTGGCTACACCTTC.

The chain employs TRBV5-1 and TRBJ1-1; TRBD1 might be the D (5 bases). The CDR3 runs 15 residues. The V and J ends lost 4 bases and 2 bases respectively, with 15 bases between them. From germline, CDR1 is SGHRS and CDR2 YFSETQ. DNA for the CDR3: TGCGCCAGCAGCCGGATTCAGGGATCCAACACTGAAGCTTTCTTT. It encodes CASSRIQGSNTEAFF.

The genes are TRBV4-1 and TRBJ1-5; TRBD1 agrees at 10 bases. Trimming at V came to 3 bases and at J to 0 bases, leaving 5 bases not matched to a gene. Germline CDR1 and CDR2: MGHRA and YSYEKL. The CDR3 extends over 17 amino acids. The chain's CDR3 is CASSQTGGGGSNQPQHF. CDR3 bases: TGCGCCAGCAGCCAGACAGGGGGCGGGGGTAGCAATCAGCCCCAGCATTTT.

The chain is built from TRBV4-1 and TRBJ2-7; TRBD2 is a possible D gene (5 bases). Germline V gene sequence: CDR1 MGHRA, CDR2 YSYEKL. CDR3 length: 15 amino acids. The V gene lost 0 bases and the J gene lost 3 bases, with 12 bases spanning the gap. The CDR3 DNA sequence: TGCGCCAGCAGCCAAGAGAATGGGAGATTCTACGAGCAGTACTTC. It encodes CASSQENGRFYEQYF.

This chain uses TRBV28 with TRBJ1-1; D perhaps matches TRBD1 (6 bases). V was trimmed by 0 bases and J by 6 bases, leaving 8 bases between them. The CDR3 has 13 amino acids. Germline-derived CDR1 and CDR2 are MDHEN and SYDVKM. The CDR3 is CASSLWGAAEAFF. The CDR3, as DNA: TGTGCCAGCAGTTTATGGGGGGCGGCTGAAGCTTTCTTT.